The sample holds a few counts of the clone carrying this T cell receptor (beta chain). Its antigen is as yet unknown. CDR3 length: 14 residues. Deletions cut 6 bases from V and 5 bases from J, with 15 bases between. CDR1 and CDR2 (germline): SGHRS, YFSETQ. Unique molecular identifiers were incorporated during preparation of the TCRbeta library. TCRdb re-called the PCR reads with MiXCR, one entry per CDR3 protein. The sample has roughly 350,000 distinct CDR3 sequences, 15% to 20% seen once. The record originates from a study of T-cell reconstitution after alpha-beta-depleted transplantation in children. Study-wide results and caveats: Surviving recipient T cells and thymic progenitors accounted for the high day-60 TCRbeta diversity observed in some patients. At around two months after transplant, the alpha-beta T cells were reportedly derived from several hundred expanded clones that came from non-depleted graft cells. Most T-cell counts and diversity one year after the transplant came from T cells that were newly produced.

The sequence was collected from a male patient between 2 and 15 years old who had a stem cell transplant for acute lymphoblastic leukemia, so the T cells may come from the graft donor. This chain links TRBV5-1 with TRBJ2-1, with D perhaps TRBD2 (6 bases). The material sequenced was PBMCs, mostly from graft donor cells, taken 360 days after TCRalphabeta/CD19-depleted stem cell transplant. For the CDR3, the DNA is TGCGCCAGCAAGTCCCGGACTATTCACAATGAGCAGTTCTTC. Its protein product is CASKSRTIHNEQFF.